This T cell receptor (beta chain) was found in a study of neurological immune-mediated disorders (dated by TCRdb to about 2019). Concerning the study at large: Peripheral blood TCR-beta repertoires from HTLV-I-associated myelopathy (HAM/TSP) patients, multiple sclerosis patients and healthy controls were compared by UMI-based sequencing. Alongside PBMC samples, the set of approximately 100 TCR-beta libraries contained longitudinal samples, technical triplicates, and paired CD4+ and CD8+ T-cell subsets that had been sorted. Of the approximately 70 subjects in the cohort, around 14 were HAM/TSP patients, about 34 were multiple sclerosis patients, and some 20 were healthy controls. Points the paper makes about the study in general: No identical CDR3 amino acid sequences were found to be shared among expanded clones across subjects, suggesting that TCR-beta repertoires were private in all groups. TCR clonal expansion was highest in HAM/TSP patients and lowest in MS patients, with MS patients falling below even healthy controls.

Turning to this clonotype: Its specific antigen is unknown. Qualities for individual bases were not recorded, and no much larger clone is one base off.

V sheds 6 bases and J sheds 4 bases, leaving 16 bases between their ends. The CDR3, from cysteine to phenylalanine, totals 14 residues. The entry retains the CDR3 DNA only, 42 bases that are in frame from base 1. cDNA was synthesized by template-switch 5'RACE using a primer with a 10-nucleotide random unique molecular identifier that tagged each TCR transcript. Each sequencing run produced over 160 million TCR-beta sequences covering 15-18 subjects. Total RNA was extracted with the RNeasy kit. Using the KAPA Real-time Library Amplification kit, TCR-beta VDJ regions were amplified with primers for the TCR constant region and the 5'RACE anchor. A first PCR added sample indexes and Illumina adaptors, after which a second PCR increased the library yield. The roughly 650 bp TCR product was size-selected on a 2% E-gel SizeSelection system after Ampure bead purification. Before pooling, libraries had their quality checked on a Bioanalyzer, their concentration measured with Qubit, and their quantity determined with the Kapa Library Quantification kit. An Illumina HiSeq 2500 was used to sequence the libraries paired-end at 2 x 150 bp. To increase sequence diversity, roughly 24-31% phiX was spiked into each library pool. The study's processing was this. Quality-filtered reads were processed with the UMI-based MiGEC pipeline, and over 85% of raw TCR sequences were removed by the MiGEC pipeline during error correction. VDJ genes were aligned to IMGT germline references, and each clonotype was defined by a unique CDR3 amino acid sequence together with V-J genes. Clonal expansion, Shannon diversity and CDR3 relatedness were evaluated with VDJtools (CalcPairwiseDistances, ClusterSamples), while phylogenetic trees were built in CLCbio workbench. A clone was classed as expanded if it had 8 or more unique UMIs, a cutoff based on coefficient-of-variation modelling across technical triplicates. TCRdb itself trimmed the public reads at Q25 with fastp, ran MiXCR and retained productive beta chains. Entries are consolidated by CDR3 protein sequence, retaining the most common genes and DNA. The V and J calls and clone size are TCRdb's, not the authors'. The sample profile shows some 38,000 distinct CDR3 sequences; 13% to 15% of them were found once. Roughly 30% of the sample is in the top ten clones.

Libraries from unsorted PBMCs were made from 2 million PBMCs kept in RNAlater at -80 degrees C until RNA extraction. Peripheral blood underwent Ficoll-Hypaque density gradient centrifugation to isolate PBMCs, which were then cryopreserved in liquid nitrogen. The sequenced material came from PBMCs. Rearrangement joined TRBV12-3 or TRBV12-4 to TRBJ2-7; the D gene is possibly TRBD2, with 5 bases matching. This TCR derives from a woman aged 45 to 65 with HTLV-1-associated myelopathy (HAM/TSP). The DNA sequence is TGTGCCAGCAGGGCCGGGATCGGGGTTTACGAGCAGTACTTC. It codes for CASRAGIGVYEQYF.